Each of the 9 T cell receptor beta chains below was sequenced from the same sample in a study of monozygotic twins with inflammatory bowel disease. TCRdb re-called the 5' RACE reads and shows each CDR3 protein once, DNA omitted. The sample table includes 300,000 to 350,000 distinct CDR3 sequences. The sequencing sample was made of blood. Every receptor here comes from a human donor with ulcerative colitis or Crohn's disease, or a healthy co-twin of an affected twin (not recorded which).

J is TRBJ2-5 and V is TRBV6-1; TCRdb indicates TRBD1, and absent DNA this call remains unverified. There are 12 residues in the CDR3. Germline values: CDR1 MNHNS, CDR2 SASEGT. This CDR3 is CASSGQKETQYF.

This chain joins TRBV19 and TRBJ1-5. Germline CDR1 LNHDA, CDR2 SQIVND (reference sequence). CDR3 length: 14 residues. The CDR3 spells CASTHESSNQPQHF.

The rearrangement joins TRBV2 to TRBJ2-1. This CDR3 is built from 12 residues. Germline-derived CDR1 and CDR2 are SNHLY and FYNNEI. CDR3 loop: CASSEVKGEQFF.

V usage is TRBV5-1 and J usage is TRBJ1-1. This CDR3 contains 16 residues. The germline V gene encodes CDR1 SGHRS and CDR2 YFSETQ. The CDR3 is CASSFELAAMDTEAFF.

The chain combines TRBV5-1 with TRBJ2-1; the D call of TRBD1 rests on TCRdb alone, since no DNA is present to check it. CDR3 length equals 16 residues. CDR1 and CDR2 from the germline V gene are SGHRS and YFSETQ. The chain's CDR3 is CASSLGGGLSYNEQFF.

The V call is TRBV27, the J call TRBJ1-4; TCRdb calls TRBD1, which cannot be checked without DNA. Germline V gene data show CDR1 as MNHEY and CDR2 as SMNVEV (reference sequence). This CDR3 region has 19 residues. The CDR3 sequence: CASSRRSPGQGVANEKLFF.

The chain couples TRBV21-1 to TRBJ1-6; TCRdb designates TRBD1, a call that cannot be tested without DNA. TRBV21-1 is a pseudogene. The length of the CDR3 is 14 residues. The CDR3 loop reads CASSGGDIDSPLHF.

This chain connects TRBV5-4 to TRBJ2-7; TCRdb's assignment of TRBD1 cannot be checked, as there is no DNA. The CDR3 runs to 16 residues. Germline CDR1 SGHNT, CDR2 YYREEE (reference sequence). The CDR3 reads CASSRSGTANLYEQYF.

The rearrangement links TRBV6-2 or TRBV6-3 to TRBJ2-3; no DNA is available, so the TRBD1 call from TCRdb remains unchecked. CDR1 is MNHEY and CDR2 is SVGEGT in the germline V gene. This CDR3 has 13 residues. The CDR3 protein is CASSRVDWDTQYF.